The clone carrying this TCR beta chain has a single count. Its antigen remains unknown. The sample is drawn from a study of identifying expanded T cells in peripheral blood. The study's findings and limits: Clone count variance between approximately two-week samples rose with total template count. Differentially abundant clones: 0.95 to 1.5 between replicates, about 16 at approximately 13 days, less than 20 at four.

Profiling relied on immunoSEQ multiplex PCR, and the TCRdb table lists in-frame clones only, not all of them. The repertoire includes under 70,000 clones, roughly 86% of them detected once, and 4.7% sits in the top ten. Collection occurred without any documented infections or immune events in donors. The CDR3 contains 14 residues. Sequencing used blood. The chain combines TRBV7-5 with TRBJ1-5. TRBV7-5 is shown as a pseudogene. The receptor was isolated from a person aged 18-69 years in good health. The CDR3 loop is CASSRGGGNQPQHF. The CDR3, as DNA: TGTGCCAGCAGCCGGGGGGGCGGCAATCAGCCCCAGCATTTT.